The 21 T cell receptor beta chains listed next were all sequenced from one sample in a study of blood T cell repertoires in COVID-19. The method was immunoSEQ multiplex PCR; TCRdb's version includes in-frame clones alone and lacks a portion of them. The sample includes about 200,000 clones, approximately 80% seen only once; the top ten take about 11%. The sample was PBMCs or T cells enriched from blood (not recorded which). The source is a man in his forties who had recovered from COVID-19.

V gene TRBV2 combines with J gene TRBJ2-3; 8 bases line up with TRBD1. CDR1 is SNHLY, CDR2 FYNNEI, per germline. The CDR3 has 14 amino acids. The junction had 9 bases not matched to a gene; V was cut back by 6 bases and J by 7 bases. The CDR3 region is CASSTQGAGYTQYF. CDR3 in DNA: TGTGCCAGCAGCACTCAGGGGGCGGGTTATACGCAGTATTTT.

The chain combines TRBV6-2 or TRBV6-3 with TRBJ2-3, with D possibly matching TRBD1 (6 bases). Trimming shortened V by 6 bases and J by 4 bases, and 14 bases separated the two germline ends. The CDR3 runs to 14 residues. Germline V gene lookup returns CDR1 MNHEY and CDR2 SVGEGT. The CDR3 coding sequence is TGTGCCAGCAGCCCCAGGGGCGAGGCAGATACGCAGTATTTT. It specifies CASSPRGEADTQYF.

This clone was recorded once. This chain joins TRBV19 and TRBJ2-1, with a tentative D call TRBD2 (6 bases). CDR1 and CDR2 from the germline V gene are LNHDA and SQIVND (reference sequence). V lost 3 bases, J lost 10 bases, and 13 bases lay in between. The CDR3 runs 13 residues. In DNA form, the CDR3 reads TGTGCCAGTAGTATGACTAGGCTGACGGAGCAGTTCTTC. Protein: CASSMTRLTEQFF.

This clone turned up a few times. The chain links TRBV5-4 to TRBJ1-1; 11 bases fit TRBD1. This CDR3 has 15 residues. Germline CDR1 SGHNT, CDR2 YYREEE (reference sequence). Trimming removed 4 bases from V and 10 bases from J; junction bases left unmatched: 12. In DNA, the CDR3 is TGTGCCAGCAGCCGGGAAGGACAGGGGGCTTATGGAGCTTTCTTT. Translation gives CASSREGQGAYGAFF. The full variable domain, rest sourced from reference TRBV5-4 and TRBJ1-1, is ETGVTQSPTHLIKTRGQQVTLRCSSQSGHNTVSWYQQALGQGPQFIFQYYREEENGRGNFPPRFSGLQFPNYSSELNVNALELDDSALYLCASSREGQGAYGAFFGQGTRLTVV.

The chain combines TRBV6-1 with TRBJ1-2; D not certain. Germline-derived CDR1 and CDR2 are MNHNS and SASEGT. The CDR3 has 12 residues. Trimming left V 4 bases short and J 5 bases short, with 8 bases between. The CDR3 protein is CASSAQFYGYTF. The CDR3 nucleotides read TGTGCCAGCAGTGCCCAATTTTATGGCTACACCTTC.

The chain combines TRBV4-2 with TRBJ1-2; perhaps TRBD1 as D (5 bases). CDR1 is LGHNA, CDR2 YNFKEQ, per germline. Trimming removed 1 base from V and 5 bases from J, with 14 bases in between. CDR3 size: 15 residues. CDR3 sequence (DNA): TGTGCCAGCAGCCAAGGTATGGCAGGGTCTTATGGCTACACCTTC. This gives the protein CASSQGMAGSYGYTF.

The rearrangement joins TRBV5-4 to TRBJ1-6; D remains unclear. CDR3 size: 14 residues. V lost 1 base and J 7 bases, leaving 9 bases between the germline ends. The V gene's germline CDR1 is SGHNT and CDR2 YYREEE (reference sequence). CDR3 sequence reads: CASSLRGGNSPLHF. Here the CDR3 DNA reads TGTGCCAGCAGCTTGCGGGGAGGGAATTCACCCCTCCACTTT.

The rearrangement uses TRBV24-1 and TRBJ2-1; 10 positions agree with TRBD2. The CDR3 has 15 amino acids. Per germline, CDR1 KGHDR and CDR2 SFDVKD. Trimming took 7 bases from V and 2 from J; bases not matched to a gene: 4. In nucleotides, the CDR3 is TGTGCCACCAGAAGCGGGAGGGCCGCCTACAATGAGCAGTTCTTC. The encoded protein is CATRSGRAAYNEQFF.

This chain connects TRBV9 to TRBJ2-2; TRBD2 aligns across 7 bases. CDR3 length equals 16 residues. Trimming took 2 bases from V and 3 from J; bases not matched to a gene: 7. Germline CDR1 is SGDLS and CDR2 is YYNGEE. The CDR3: CASSVSGRADTGELFF. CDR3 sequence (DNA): TGTGCCAGCAGCGTGTCGGGGAGGGCTGACACCGGGGAGCTGTTTTTT.

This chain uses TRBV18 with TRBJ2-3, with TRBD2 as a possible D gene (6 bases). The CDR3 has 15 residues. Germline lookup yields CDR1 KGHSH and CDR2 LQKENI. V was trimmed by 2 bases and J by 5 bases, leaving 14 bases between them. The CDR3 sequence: CASSPSLEGKDTQYF. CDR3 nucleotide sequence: TGTGCCAGCTCACCATCGTTGGAGGGCAAAGATACGCAGTATTTT.

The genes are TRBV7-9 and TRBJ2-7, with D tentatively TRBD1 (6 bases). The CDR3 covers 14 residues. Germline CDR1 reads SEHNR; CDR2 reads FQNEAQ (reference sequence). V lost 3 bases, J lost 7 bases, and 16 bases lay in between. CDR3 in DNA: TGTGCCAGCAGCTTGGGGGCTGACTCTTGGGAGCAGTACGTC. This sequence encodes CASSLGADSWEQYV.

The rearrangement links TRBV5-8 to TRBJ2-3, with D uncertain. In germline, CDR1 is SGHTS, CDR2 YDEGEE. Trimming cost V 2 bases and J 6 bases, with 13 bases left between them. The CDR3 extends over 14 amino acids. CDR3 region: CASSLYPIRDTQYF. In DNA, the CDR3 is TGTGCCAGCAGCTTATACCCCATTCGGGATACGCAGTATTTT.

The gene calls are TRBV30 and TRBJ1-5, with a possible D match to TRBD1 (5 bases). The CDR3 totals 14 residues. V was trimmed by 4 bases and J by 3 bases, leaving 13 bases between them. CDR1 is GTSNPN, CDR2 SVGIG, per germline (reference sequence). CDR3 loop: CAWTAGMHNQPQHF. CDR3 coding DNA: TGTGCCTGGACTGCAGGGATGCACAATCAGCCCCAGCATTTT.

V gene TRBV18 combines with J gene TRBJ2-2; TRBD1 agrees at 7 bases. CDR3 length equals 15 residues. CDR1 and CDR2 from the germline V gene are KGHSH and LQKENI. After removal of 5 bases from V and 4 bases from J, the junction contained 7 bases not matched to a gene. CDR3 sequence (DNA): TGTGCCAGCTCAGATACGGGACAGCTCACCGGGGAGCTGTTTTTT. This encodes CASSDTGQLTGELFF.

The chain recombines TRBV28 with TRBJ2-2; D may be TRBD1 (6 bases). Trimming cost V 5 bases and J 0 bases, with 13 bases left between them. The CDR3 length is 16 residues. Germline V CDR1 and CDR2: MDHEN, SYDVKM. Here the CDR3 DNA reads TGTGCCAGCAGTAGAACGGGACAAGCGAACACCGGGGAGCTGTTTTTT. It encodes CASSRTGQANTGELFF.

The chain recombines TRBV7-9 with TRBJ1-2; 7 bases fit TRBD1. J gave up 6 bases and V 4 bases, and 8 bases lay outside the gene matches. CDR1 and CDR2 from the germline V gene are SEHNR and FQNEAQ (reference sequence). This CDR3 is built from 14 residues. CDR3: CASSSPGQLDGYTF. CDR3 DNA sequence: TGTGCCAGCAGCTCCCCGGGACAGTTGGATGGCTACACCTTC.

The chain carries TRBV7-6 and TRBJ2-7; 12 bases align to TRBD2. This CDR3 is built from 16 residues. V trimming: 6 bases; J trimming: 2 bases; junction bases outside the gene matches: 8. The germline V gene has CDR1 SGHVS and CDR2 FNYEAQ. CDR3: CASSFTSGGSAYEQYF. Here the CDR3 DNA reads TGTGCCAGCAGTTTTACTAGCGGGGGGTCCGCCTACGAGCAGTACTTC.

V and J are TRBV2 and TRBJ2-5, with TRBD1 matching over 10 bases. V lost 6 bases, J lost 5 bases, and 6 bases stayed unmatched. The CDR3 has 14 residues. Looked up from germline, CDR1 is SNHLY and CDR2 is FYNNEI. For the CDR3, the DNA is TGTGCCAGCAGGACAGGGGGCAGCGGCGAGACCCAGTACTTC. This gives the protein CASRTGGSGETQYF. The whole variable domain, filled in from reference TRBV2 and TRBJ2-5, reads EPEVTQTPSHQVTQMGQEVILRCVPISNHLYFYWYRQILGQKVEFLVSFYNNEISEKSEIFDDQFSVERPDGSNFTLKIRSTKLEDSAMYFCASRTGGSGETQYFGPGTRLLVL.

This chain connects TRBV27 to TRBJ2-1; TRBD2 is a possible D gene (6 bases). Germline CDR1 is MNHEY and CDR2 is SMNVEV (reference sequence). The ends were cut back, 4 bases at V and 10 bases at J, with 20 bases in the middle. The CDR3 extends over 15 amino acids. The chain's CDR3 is CASSSTPTRSNEQFF. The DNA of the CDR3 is TGTGCCAGCAGTTCCACCCCGACTAGGTCGAACGAGCAGTTCTTC.

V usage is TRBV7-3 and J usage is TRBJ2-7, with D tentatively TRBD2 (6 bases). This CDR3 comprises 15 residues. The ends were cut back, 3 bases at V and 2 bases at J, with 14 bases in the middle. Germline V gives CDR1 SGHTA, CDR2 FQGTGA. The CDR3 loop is CASSLGRGTTYEQYF. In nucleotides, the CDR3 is TGTGCCAGCAGCTTGGGCCGCGGGACCACCTACGAGCAGTACTTC.

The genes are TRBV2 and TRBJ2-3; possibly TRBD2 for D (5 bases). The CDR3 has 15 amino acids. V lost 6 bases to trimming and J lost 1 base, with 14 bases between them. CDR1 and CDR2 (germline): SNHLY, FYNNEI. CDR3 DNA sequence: TGTGCCAGCAGCGCAGAGGGATTGGGCACAGATACGCAGTATTTT. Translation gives CASSAEGLGTDTQYF.